The present T cell receptor beta chain was sequenced within a study of regulatory T cells in long-lasting Graves disease. Noted time point: newly diagnosed GD, antithyroid drugs for less than 3 months. With RNA extracted from PBMCs as input, the TCR library was made. American Thyroid Association guidelines defined Graves' disease diagnosis. Those enrolled as patients came out of an endocrinology department in Xi'an, China. Notes on the study in general: Persistent Graves' patients had lower TCR diversity than newly diagnosed ones. There was favoring of TRBV28, TRBJ1-2 and TRBJ2-5 in persistent disease.

This clonotype was seen ten or more times. Its target is unknown. The V end was cut by 5 bases, the J end by 2 bases, with 13 bases between. From germline, CDR1 is SNHLY and CDR2 FYNNEI. The CDR3 is 15 residues long. Libraries of TCR beta came from iRepertoire HTBI primers plus Arm-PCR of CDR3 regions. TCRdb called the multiplex PCR reads again in MiXCR, with one record for every CDR3 protein. The sample contains roughly 380,000 distinct CDR3 sequences, around 16% of which appear only once. This chain joins TRBV2 and TRBJ1-5; the D gene is possibly TRBD1 (5 bases). Sequences were derived from peripheral blood mononuclear cells (PBMCs), sampled at new diagnosis, from a patient treated with antithyroid drugs. This clonotype was sampled from a female donor with Graves disease. In DNA, the CDR3 is TGTGCCAGCAGTAGGGACCCCCTGGGCAATCAGCCCCAGCATTTT. It encodes CASSRDPLGNQPQHF.